The 19 T cell receptor beta chains reported below all come from one sample, sequenced in a study of blood T cells in healthy people across ages. Primed by a sample-barcoded 5' primer and a J-beta primer mix, a second PCR proceeded for 7 to 11 cycles. From the 5' RACE reads, TCRdb called clonotypes with MiXCR, one entry per CDR3 protein. The data contain about 670,000 distinct CDR3 sequences, 40% to 45% of them singletons. Sequencing used blood. Receptors originate from an elderly man in good health.

J is TRBJ1-2 and V is TRBV29-1, with 7 bases identical to TRBD1. Per germline, CDR1 SQVTM and CDR2 ANQGSEA. V shed 1 base, J shed 3 bases, and the junction held 5 bases outside the gene matches. The CDR3 runs 14 residues. Here the CDR3 reads CSVEVGGGYYGYTF. The CDR3 DNA reads as TGCAGCGTTGAAGTCGGAGGGGGCTACTATGGCTACACCTTC.

This clonotype was recorded a few times. The gene calls are TRBV20-1 and TRBJ2-3, with 9 bases identical to TRBD2. The CDR3 length is 15 residues. J lost 1 base, V lost 7 bases, and 9 bases had no gene match. Germline CDR1 and CDR2: DFQATT and SNEGSKA (reference sequence). The CDR3 DNA reads TGCAGTGGCCCGACCCAGCGGGAGGGCACAGATACGCAGTATTTT. Its protein is CSGPTQREGTDTQYF.

This clonotype was counted between two and nine times. V and J are TRBV7-9 and TRBJ1-4; D is uncertain. CDR1 and CDR2 (germline): SEHNR, FQNEAQ (reference sequence). Trimming pared 2 bases from V and 0 bases from J, leaving 10 bases between. The CDR3 consists of 16 residues. The CDR3 spells CASSLLNIATNEKLFF. CDR3 DNA: TGTGCCAGCAGCTTACTAAACATTGCAACTAATGAAAAACTGTTTTTT.

This clonotype was detected a few times. The chain combines TRBV7-6 with TRBJ2-1; TRBD2 matches at 12 bases. The CDR3 totals 16 residues. Germline V gene lookup returns CDR1 SGHVS and CDR2 FNYEAQ. With 8 bases clipped from V and 3 bases from J, the junction kept 8 bases outside the gene matches. The chain's CDR3 is CASGRLAGASYNEQFF. The CDR3 region has the DNA TGTGCCAGCGGGAGACTAGCGGGAGCTAGCTACAATGAGCAGTTCTTC.

The chain has TRBV6-2 or TRBV6-3 and TRBJ2-3; possibly TRBD1 for D (6 bases). The CDR3 runs to 18 residues. The ends were cut back, 0 bases at V and 0 bases at J, with 16 bases in the middle. The germline CDR1 and CDR2 sequences are MNHEY and SVGEGT. CDR3 sequence (DNA): TGTGCCAGCAGTTACTCAAGAACAGGGTTCACTAGCACAGATACGCAGTATTTT. Translated: CASSYSRTGFTSTDTQYF.

The genes are TRBV6-2 or TRBV6-3 and TRBJ2-5; unclear D gene. Trimming removed 8 bases from V and 1 base from J, with 8 bases in between. The length of the CDR3 is 12 residues. In germline, CDR1 is MNHEY, CDR2 SVGEGT. CDR3 DNA sequence: TGTGCCAGCCATGCCGGCCAAGAGACCCAGTACTTC. It specifies CASHAGQETQYF.

This clonotype was detected ten times or more. V usage is TRBV11-2 and J usage is TRBJ2-7; D may be TRBD2 (6 bases). In germline, CDR1 is SGHAT, CDR2 FQNNGV. The CDR3 covers 14 residues. V lost 1 base to trimming and J lost 2 bases, with 9 bases between them. The chain's CDR3 is CASSLGGTPYEQYF. The CDR3 DNA sequence: TGTGCCAGCAGCTTAGGAGGGACTCCCTACGAGCAGTACTTC.

The chain links TRBV28 to TRBJ2-6, with unresolved D. There are 14 residues in the CDR3. The germline V gene encodes CDR1 MDHEN and CDR2 SYDVKM. The V gene lost 8 bases and the J gene lost 0 bases, with 8 bases spanning the gap. The CDR3 DNA reads as TGTGCCAGCGACGAAAGCTCTGGGGCCAACGTCCTGACTTTC. It is translated as CASDESSGANVLTF.

This chain links TRBV15 with TRBJ2-1; D is perhaps TRBD1 (6 bases). The CDR3 is 14 amino acids. The ends were cut back, 1 base at V and 10 bases at J, with 14 bases in the middle. The germline CDR1 and CDR2 sequences are LNHNV and YYDKDF (reference sequence). CDR3 DNA: TGTGCCACCAGCAGAGGAACAGGGTTCGGCGAGCAGTTCTTC. Protein sequence: CATSRGTGFGEQFF.

The chain recombines TRBV6-2 or TRBV6-3 with TRBJ1-1; D call uncertain. With 4 bases removed from V and 7 bases from J, the gap between germline ends came to 13 bases. This CDR3 spans 13 amino acids. The germline CDR1 and CDR2 sequences are MNHEY and SVGEGT. Here the CDR3 DNA reads TGTGCCAGCAGTTCGAGCCCCCTCAGTGAAGCTTTCTTT. Its protein product is CASSSSPLSEAFF.

This clonotype was observed a few times. J is TRBJ1-2 and V is TRBV6-2 or TRBV6-3; D not resolved. Trimming stripped 5 bases from V and 1 base from J, with 11 bases between. From germline, CDR1 is MNHEY and CDR2 SVGEGT. The CDR3 loop spans 14 amino acids. The CDR3 DNA reads as TGTGCCAGCAGTCGCAACCGGGGTAACTATGGCTACACCTTC. It translates to CASSRNRGNYGYTF.

The J gene is TRBJ1-2, the V gene TRBV20-1; D is uncertain. The CDR3 has 13 residues. Trimming took 0 bases from V and 8 from J, leaving 13 bases between them. Germline CDR1 is DFQATT and CDR2 is SNEGSKA (reference sequence). CDR3 sequence (DNA): TGCAGTGCTAGAGATAGACTAGGGCGGGGCTACACCTTC. Translation gives CSARDRLGRGYTF.

This clonotype was detected ten times or more. This chain connects TRBV20-1 to TRBJ2-3; D is possibly TRBD2 (6 bases). The V gene lost 3 bases and the J gene lost 3 bases, with 22 bases spanning the gap. Germline V lookup: CDR1 DFQATT, CDR2 SNEGSKA (reference sequence). The CDR3 contains 17 residues. The CDR3 here is CSARARENRFSTDTQYF. CDR3 coding DNA: TGCAGTGCTAGGGCACGGGAGAATCGGTTCAGTACAGATACGCAGTATTTT.

The chain combines TRBV5-6 with TRBJ2-3; possibly TRBD2 for D (5 bases). V was pared by 4 bases and J by 1 base, with 16 bases between. Per germline, CDR1 SGHDT and CDR2 YYEEEE. The CDR3 loop spans 16 amino acids. Here the CDR3 reads CASSVETRLRTDTQYF. The CDR3 DNA is TGTGCCAGCAGCGTTGAGACGAGACTACGCACAGATACGCAGTATTTT.

This clonotype was picked up many times. The gene calls are TRBV10-3 and TRBJ2-7, with D uncertain. The CDR3 covers 13 residues. Germline values: CDR1 ENHRY, CDR2 SYGVKD. V lost 4 bases and J 7 bases, leaving 14 bases between the germline ends. CDR3 sequence (DNA): TGTGCCATCAGTGGTGCGTCTCTGAGGGAGCAGTACTTC. Translated, it gives CAISGASLREQYF.

The rearrangement links TRBV7-9 to TRBJ1-1, with TRBD1 matching 7 bases. The CDR3 extends over 12 amino acids. V was pared by 5 bases and J by 7 bases, with 4 bases of the junction left unmatched. The germline V gene encodes CDR1 SEHNR and CDR2 FQNEAQ (reference sequence). The CDR3 sequence is CASSHDRVEAFF. The DNA for the CDR3 is TGTGCCAGCAGCCATGACAGGGTTGAAGCTTTCTTT.

V is TRBV5-1 and J is TRBJ2-7; D not resolved. Germline V gives CDR1 SGHRS, CDR2 YFSETQ. V was shortened by 7 bases and J by 0 bases, with 14 bases between the two germline ends. The CDR3 has 14 residues. The CDR3 DNA follows: TGCGCCAGCCGGCCGAAGGGCAGCTCCTACGAGCAGTACTTC. Translated, it gives CASRPKGSSYEQYF.

The chain links TRBV27 to TRBJ2-4, with TRBD1 as a possible D gene (6 bases). The CDR3 runs to 18 residues. Germline loops: CDR1 MNHEY, CDR2 SMNVEV (reference sequence). The V end was cut by 3 bases, the J end by 1 base, with 19 bases between. CDR3 residues: CASSFRGGDTGAKNIQYF. The CDR3 DNA is TGTGCCAGCAGTTTTCGGGGTGGGGACACCGGGGCCAAAAACATTCAGTACTTC.

This clonotype was detected many times. The J gene is TRBJ2-5, the V gene TRBV29-1; a weak D match, TRBD1 (5 bases). Germline V gene sequence: CDR1 SQVTM, CDR2 ANQGSEA. The V end lost 3 bases, the J end lost 9 bases, and 14 bases lay between the germline ends. CDR3 length: 12 residues. The CDR3 region has the DNA TGCAGCGTTGATCCAGGGCTAGGGGCCCAGTACTTC. Its translation: CSVDPGLGAQYF.